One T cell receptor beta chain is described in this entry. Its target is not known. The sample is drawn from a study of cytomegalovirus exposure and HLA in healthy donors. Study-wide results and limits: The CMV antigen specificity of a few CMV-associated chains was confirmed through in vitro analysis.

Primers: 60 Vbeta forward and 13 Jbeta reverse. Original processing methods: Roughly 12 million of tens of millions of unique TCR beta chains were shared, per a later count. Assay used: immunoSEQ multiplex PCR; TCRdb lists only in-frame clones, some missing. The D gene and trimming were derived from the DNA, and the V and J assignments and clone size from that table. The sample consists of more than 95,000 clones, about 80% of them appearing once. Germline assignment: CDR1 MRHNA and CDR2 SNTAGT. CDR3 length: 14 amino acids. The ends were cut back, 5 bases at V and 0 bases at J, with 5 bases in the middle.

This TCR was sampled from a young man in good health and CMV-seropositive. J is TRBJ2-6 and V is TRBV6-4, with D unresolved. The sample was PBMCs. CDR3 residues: CASSRDSGANVLTF. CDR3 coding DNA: TGTGCCAGCAGTCGAGACTCTGGGGCCAACGTCCTGACTTTC.